This T cell receptor (beta chain) was recorded in a study of post-analysis software for immune sequencing data. Included in the TCR beta cDNA libraries were unique molecular identifiers. Each CDR3 protein gets one entry after TCRdb re-called the PCR reads with MiXCR. The sample has over 150,000 distinct CDR3 sequences; around 34% are singletons. J was trimmed by 2 bases and V by 5 bases; bases with no gene match: 9. This CDR3 region has 18 residues. Looked up from germline, CDR1 is SGHTA and CDR2 is FQGNSA. By share of the sample, this clonotype is medium-sized. The material sequenced was blood, taken after autologous hematopoietic stem cell transplantation. This TCR was sampled from a girl aged 5 to 17 with multiple sclerosis. The chain couples TRBV7-2 to TRBJ2-3; the match to TRBD2 covers 14 bases. The CDR3: CASSTGLAGVWFTDTQYF. Here the CDR3 DNA reads TGTGCCAGCAGCACGGGACTAGCGGGAGTTTGGTTCACAGATACGCAGTATTTT.